The present TCR beta chain was sequenced within a study of blood T cell repertoires in COVID-19. Study-wide context: There were acute and convalescent COVID-19 samples, and they came from the United States, Italy and Spain. Sources were T cells, B-cell-depleted T cells, or PBMCs; the material itself was cDNA or gDNA.

Under the authors' procedure: Nucleated cell number was recorded as an estimate derived from reference gene primer amplification. Only in-frame clones appear in the TCRdb table, and some are missing; sequencing was by immunoSEQ multiplex PCR. The D gene and trimming were derived from the DNA, and the V and J assignments and clone size from that table. The sample shows 300,000 to 500,000 clones, over 75% of them seen only once. Membership in each cohort depended on participant-reported clinical history. Germline CDR1 SEHNR, CDR2 FQNEAQ (reference sequence). This CDR3 region has 14 residues. V was clipped by 5 bases and J by 4 bases, with 15 bases between them.

Specimen: PBMCs or T cells enriched from blood (not recorded which). This chain links TRBV7-9 with TRBJ2-7, with D maybe TRBD1 (6 bases). The clonotype originates from a woman between 35 and 50 years old with acute COVID-19. The CDR3 protein is CASSPGTTGYEQYF. The CDR3 DNA reads as TGTGCCAGCAGCCCCGGGACAACGGGTTACGAGCAGTACTTC.